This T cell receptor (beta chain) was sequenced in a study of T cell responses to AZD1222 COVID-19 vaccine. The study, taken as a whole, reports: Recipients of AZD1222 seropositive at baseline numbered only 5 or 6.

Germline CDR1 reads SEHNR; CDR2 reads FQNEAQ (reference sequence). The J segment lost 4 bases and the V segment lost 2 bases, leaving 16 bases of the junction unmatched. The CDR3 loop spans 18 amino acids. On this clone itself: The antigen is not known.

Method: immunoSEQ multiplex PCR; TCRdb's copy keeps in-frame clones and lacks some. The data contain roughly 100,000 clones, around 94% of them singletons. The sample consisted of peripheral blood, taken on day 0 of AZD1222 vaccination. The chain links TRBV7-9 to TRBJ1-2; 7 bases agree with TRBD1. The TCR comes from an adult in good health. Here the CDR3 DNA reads TGTGCCAGCAGCTTACAAGCCAGTGGACAGGACCCTCGCTATGGCTACACCTTC. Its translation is CASSLQASGQDPRYGYTF.